This T cell receptor beta chain appears in the sequencing data of a study of neoadjuvant anti-PD-1 for oral cavity cancer. Broader study findings: With three patients per group, TCR findings need larger cohorts.

V shed 6 bases, J shed 5 bases, and the junction held 5 bases outside the gene matches. CDR1 is SNHLY, CDR2 FYNNEI, per germline. This CDR3 is built from 13 residues. Sequencing was performed with immunoSEQ multiplex PCR; in TCRdb, only in-frame clones are kept and a portion is missing. The sample includes 55,000 to 75,000 clones, around 85% of them seen just once. As to this clone: Its antigen is not identified.

Time point denoted: after neoadjuvant nivolumab, at surgical resection. The chain employs TRBV2 and TRBJ1-1; 8 bases are a match to TRBD1. This material consisted of PBMCs, taken after nivolumab (anti-PD-1) treatment. The receptor was derived from a person aged 35 to 85 with oral cavity squamous cell carcinoma. CDR3: CASRDREGTEAFF. The CDR3 bases are TGTGCCAGCAGGGACAGGGAGGGGACTGAAGCTTTCTTT.